This TCR beta chain was captured in a study of blood T cell repertoires in COVID-19 (dated by TCRdb to about 2020). About the investigation overall: Collaborator samples came from the United States, Italy and Spain and covered acute and convalescent phases of COVID-19. HLA class I and class II types, where available, came from metadata supplied by the sample provider rather than from assay-based typing. Samples came from the ongoing ImmuneRACE study (first 160 participants) plus 1,254 subjects from 6 global collaborators. The prospective study material was composed of cDNA or gDNA derived from T cells, B-cell-depleted T cells, or PBMCs. Subjects who had been exposed to COVID-19, were actively infected with it, or had recovered from it provided the deeply sampled blood TCRbeta repertoires that made up the dataset. A freely available public database, intended as a resource for researchers studying the immune response to SARS-CoV-2, is where the repertoires were released. A de-identified subject ID, COVID-19 status, age in years and sex were almost always included in the sample metadata.

A word on this clone: The specificity of this receptor is unknown. No per-base quality is available; no much larger clone lies one base away.

Whole blood was collected in K2EDTA tubes by collaborating institutions according to the institutions' own protocols. For TCRbeta analysis, collaborators shipped samples in one of three forms: frozen whole blood, isolated PBMCs, or DNA extracted from either of those sample types. TCRbeta CDR3 regions were amplified from genomic DNA using the immunoSEQ Assay, a bias-controlled multiplex PCR. The original methods were these. The number of nucleated cells in each sample was estimated by amplification of reference gene primers within the assay. To quantify the absolute abundance of each unique TCRbeta CDR3 rearrangement, sequence reads were collapsed and filtered. For each sample, productive Simpson clonality was calculated by taking the square root of Simpson's diversity index across productive rearrangements. In TCRdb, the immuneACCESS table is reduced to in-frame sequences with V and J assigned. These tables do not hold every clone; where another copy was compared, an unresolved V gene accounts for under half, and the others remain unexplained. V, J and clone size are taken as reported in that table, and D and trimming were inferred from the DNA itself. The sample contains over 200,000 clones, roughly nine tenths of them found a single time. The top ten constitute under 2.5% of the sample.

Summary of the overall study and its limitations: The amount of clinical and demographic metadata varied by source and participant and was provided uncurated.

The sequenced material came from peripheral blood. The TCR comes from a man in his forties or fifties with active or convalescent COVID-19.

Here the CDR3 is given as CARRASGAQETQYF. The DNA sequence follows: TGTGCCAGAAGGGCTAGCGGAGCCCAAGAGACCCAGTACTTC. The chain uses TRBV5-3 and TRBJ2-5; 7 junctional bases match TRBD2. TRBV5-3 is recorded as an ORF, its role being uncertain. There are 14 amino acids in the CDR3, from cysteine to phenylalanine inclusive. Only the CDR3 region is kept as DNA, spanning 42 bases read in frame from base 1. V trim: 5 bases; J trim: 1 base; unmatched bases: 5.